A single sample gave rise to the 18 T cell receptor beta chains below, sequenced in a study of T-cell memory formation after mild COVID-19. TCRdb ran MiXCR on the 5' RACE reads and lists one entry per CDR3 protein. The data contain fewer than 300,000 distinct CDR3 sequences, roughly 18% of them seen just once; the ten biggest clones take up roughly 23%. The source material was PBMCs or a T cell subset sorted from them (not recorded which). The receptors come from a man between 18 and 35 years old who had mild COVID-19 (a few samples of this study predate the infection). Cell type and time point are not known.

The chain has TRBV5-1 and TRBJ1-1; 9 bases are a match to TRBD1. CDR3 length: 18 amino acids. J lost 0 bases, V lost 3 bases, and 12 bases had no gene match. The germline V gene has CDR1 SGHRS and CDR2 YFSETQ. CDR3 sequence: CASSYRFGTGPVNTEAFF. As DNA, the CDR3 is TGCGCCAGCAGCTACCGATTTGGGACAGGGCCCGTGAACACTGAAGCTTTCTTT.

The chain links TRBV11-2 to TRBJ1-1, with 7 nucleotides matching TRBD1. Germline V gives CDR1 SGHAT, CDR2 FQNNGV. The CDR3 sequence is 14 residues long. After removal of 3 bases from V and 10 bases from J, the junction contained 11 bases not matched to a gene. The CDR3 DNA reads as TGTGCCAGCAGCTTCACAGGGGTTAACATAGGAGCTTTCTTT. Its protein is CASSFTGVNIGAFF. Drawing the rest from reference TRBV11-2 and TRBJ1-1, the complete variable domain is EAGVAQSPRYKIIEKRQSVAFWCNPISGHATLYWYQQILGQGPKLLIQFQNNGVVDDSQLPKDRFSAERLKGVDSTLKIQPAKLEDSAVYLCASSFTGVNIGAFFGQGTRLTVV.

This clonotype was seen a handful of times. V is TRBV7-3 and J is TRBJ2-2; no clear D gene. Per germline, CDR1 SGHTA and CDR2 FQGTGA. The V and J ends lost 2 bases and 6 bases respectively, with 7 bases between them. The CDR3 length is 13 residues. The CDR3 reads CASSLADPGELFF. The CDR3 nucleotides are TGTGCCAGCAGCTTAGCGGATCCCGGGGAGCTGTTTTTT.

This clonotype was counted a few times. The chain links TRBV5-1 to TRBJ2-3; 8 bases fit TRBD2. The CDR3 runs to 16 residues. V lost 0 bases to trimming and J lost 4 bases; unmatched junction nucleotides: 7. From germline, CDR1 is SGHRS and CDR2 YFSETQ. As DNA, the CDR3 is TGCGCCAGCAGCTTGGCGGGACTAGTGTTCGCAGATACGCAGTATTTT. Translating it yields CASSLAGLVFADTQYF.

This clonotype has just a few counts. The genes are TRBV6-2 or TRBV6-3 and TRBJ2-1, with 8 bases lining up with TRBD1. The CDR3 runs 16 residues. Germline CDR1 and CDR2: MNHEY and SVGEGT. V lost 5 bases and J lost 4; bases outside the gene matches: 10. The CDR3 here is CASSPPSGGVYNEQFF. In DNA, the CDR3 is TGTGCCAGCAGTCCCCCTTCAGGGGGCGTTTACAATGAGCAGTTCTTC.

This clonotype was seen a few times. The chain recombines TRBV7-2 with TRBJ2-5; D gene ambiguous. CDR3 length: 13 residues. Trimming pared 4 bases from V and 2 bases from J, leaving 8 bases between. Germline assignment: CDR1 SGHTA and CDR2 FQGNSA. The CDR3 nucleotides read TGTGCCAGCAGCTCTCAACCACAAGAGACCCAGTACTTC. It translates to CASSSQPQETQYF.

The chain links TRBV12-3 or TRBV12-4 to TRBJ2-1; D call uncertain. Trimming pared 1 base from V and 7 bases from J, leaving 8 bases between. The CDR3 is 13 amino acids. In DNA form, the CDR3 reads TGTGCCAGCAGTTTAGGCAGCCGAAATGAGCAGTTCTTC. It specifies CASSLGSRNEQFF.

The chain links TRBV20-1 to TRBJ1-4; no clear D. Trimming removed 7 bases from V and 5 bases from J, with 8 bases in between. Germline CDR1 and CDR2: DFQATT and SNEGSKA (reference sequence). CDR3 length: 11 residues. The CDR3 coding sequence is TGCAGTGTTACAGCAAATGAAAAACTGTTTTTT. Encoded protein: CSVTANEKLFF.

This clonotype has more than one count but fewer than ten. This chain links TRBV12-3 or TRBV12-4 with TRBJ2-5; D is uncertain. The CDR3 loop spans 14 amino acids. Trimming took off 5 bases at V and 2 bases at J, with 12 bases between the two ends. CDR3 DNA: TGTGCCAGCAGTCTACCCAGAACGCAAGAGACCCAGTACTTC. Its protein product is CASSLPRTQETQYF.

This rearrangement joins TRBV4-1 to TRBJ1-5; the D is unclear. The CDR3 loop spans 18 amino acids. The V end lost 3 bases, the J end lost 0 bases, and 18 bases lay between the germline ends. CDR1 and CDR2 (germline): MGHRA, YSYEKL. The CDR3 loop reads CASSQRVYAQDSNQPQHF. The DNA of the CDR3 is TGCGCCAGCAGCCAGCGGGTCTACGCCCAGGATAGCAATCAGCCCCAGCATTTT.

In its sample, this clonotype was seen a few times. CDR3 sequence: CASRKQGGGTYNEQFF. The CDR3 nucleotides read TGTGCCAGCAGGAAACAGGGAGGAGGCACCTACAATGAGCAGTTCTTC. The chain combines TRBV6-5 with TRBJ2-1; D tentatively reads TRBD1 or TRBD2 (6 bases each). The V gene's germline CDR1 is MNHEY and CDR2 SVGAGI. V was cut by 6 bases and J by 2 bases, with 17 bases left in between. The length of the CDR3 is 16 residues.

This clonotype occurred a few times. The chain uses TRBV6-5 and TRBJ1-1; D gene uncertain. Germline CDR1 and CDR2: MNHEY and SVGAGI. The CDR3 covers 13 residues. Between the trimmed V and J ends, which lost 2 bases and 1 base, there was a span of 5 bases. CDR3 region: CASSYRTNTEAFF. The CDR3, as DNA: TGTGCCAGCAGTTACCGTACGAACACTGAAGCTTTCTTT.

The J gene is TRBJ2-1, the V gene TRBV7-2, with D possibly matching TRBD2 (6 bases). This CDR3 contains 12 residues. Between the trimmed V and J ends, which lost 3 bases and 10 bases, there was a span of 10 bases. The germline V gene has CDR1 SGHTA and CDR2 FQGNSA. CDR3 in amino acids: CASSFLRGEQFF. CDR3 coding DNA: TGTGCCAGCAGCTTCCTCCGGGGGGAGCAGTTCTTC.

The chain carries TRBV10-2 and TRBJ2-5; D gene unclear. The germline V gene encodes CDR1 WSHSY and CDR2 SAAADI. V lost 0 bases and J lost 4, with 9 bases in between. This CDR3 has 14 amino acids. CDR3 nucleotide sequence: TGCGCCAGCAGTGAGTCGAAAGGGATAGAGACCCAGTACTTC. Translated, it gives CASSESKGIETQYF.

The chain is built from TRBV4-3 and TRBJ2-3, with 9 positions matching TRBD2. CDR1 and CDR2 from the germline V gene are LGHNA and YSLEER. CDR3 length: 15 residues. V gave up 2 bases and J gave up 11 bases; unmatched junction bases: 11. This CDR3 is CASSQILAGSGGQYF. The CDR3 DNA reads TGCGCCAGCAGCCAAATCCTAGCGGGGTCCGGGGGGCAGTATTTT.

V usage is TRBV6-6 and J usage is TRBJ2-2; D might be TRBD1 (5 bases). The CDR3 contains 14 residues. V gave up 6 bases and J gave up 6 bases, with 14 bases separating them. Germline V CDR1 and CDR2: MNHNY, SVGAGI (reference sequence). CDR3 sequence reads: CASRSNQGSGELFF. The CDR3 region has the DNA TGTGCCAGCAGATCCAATCAGGGATCCGGGGAGCTGTTTTTT.

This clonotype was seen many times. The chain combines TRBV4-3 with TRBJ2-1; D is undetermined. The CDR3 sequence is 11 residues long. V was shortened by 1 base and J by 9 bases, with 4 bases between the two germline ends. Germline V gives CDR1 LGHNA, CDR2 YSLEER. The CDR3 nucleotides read TGCGCCAGCAGCCAAGGATTTGAGCAGTTCTTC. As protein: CASSQGFEQFF.

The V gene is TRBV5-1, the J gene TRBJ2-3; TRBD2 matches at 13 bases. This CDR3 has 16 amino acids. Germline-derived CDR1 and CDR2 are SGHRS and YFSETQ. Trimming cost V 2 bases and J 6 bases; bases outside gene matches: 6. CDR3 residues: CASSFGLAGVSDTQYF. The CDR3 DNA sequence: TGCGCCAGCAGCTTCGGACTAGCGGGGGTCTCCGATACGCAGTATTTT.